The next 17 T cell receptor beta chains were all read from a single sample in a study of T cell changes during pregnancy in multiple sclerosis. The assay was immunoSEQ multiplex PCR, and TCRdb's table has in-frame clones only and misses some. Found here are roughly 30,000 clones, around 86% of them singletons; the top ten hold 0.45% to 0.7%. The input for sequencing was CD4+ T cells from peripheral blood mononuclear cells, taken in the first trimester of pregnancy. The origin of the receptors is a female donor in good health, enrolled as a control in a pregnancy study.

This clone was detected only once. The chain joins TRBV4-1 to TRBJ1-2; maybe TRBD1 (5 bases). This CDR3 has 12 amino acids. Germline values: CDR1 MGHRA, CDR2 YSYEKL. Trimming shortened V by 6 bases and J by 4 bases, and 9 bases separated the two germline ends. DNA of the CDR3: TGCGCCAGCAGACAGGACGGCTATGGCTACACCTTC. Translated: CASRQDGYGYTF.

This chain links TRBV4-2 with TRBJ2-3, with 10 bases matching TRBD2. V lost 0 bases and J lost 1; bases outside the gene matches: 7. The CDR3 totals 18 residues. Germline CDR1 LGHNA, CDR2 YNFKEQ. The CDR3 sequence: CASSQDLIAGGRTDTQYF. The CDR3 nucleotides are TGTGCCAGCAGCCAAGATCTGATAGCGGGGGGTCGCACAGATACGCAGTATTTT.

The chain uses TRBV18 and TRBJ2-1, with 9 bases aligning to TRBD2. Germline CDR1 reads KGHSH; CDR2 reads LQKENI. V shed 2 bases and J 8 bases; nucleotides not matched to a gene: 10. The CDR3 is 16 amino acids. The CDR3 nucleotides read TGTGCCAGCTCACCAAATGGAGCGGGAGGTATTGATGAGCAGTTCTTC. Translating it yields CASSPNGAGGIDEQFF.

V usage is TRBV9 and J usage is TRBJ2-7, with 7 bases that match TRBD2. Germline V CDR1 and CDR2: SGDLS, YYNGEE. V dropped 6 bases and J dropped 2; count of bases not matched to a gene: 11. CDR3 size: 15 residues. The CDR3 loop reads CASTRGTTAAYEQYF. In nucleotides, the CDR3 is TGTGCCAGCACCCGAGGGACTACCGCCGCCTACGAGCAGTACTTC.

The rearrangement uses TRBV6-5 and TRBJ2-1; 10 bases agree with TRBD1. The trim removed 7 bases at V and 7 bases at J, leaving 7 bases unmatched. The germline CDR1 and CDR2 sequences are MNHEY and SVGAGI. This CDR3 is built from 14 residues. CDR3 coding DNA: TGTGCCAGCACCGATGGGACAGGGGCGAATGAGCAGTTCTTC. This sequence encodes CASTDGTGANEQFF.

The table lists this clone with a few counts. The chain uses TRBV7-2 and TRBJ2-7, with TRBD2 matching over 12 bases. V gave up 7 bases and J gave up 3 bases; unmatched junction bases: 4. This CDR3 is built from 14 residues. Germline V gene lookup returns CDR1 SGHTA and CDR2 FQGNSA. In nucleotides, the CDR3 is TGTGCCAGCACCCGACTAGCGGGAGTCTACGAGCAGTACTTC. Translated: CASTRLAGVYEQYF.

This chain links TRBV9 with TRBJ2-6, with D perhaps TRBD2 (7 bases). Trimming shortened V by 4 bases and J by 0 bases, and 14 bases separated the two germline ends. CDR1 and CDR2 (germline): SGDLS, YYNGEE. This CDR3 has 17 residues. The DNA of the CDR3 is TGTGCCAGCAGCCCCCGTAGGGGGGGCTCTGGGGCCAACGTCCTGACTTTC. Protein sequence: CASSPRRGGSGANVLTF.

The chain uses TRBV5-4 and TRBJ1-6; TRBD1 matches 9 bases. V lost 2 bases to trimming and J lost 8 bases; unmatched junction nucleotides: 5. The CDR3 totals 15 residues. Germline V gene sequence: CDR1 SGHNT, CDR2 YYREEE (reference sequence). The CDR3 sequence is CASSFGQGRYSPLHF. CDR3 nucleotide sequence: TGTGCCAGCAGCTTTGGACAGGGGCGCTATTCACCCCTCCACTTT.

The gene calls are TRBV28 and TRBJ1-5; no firm D call. The CDR3 totals 13 residues. V gave up 10 bases and J gave up 9 bases, with 19 bases separating them. CDR1 is MDHEN, CDR2 SYDVKM, per germline. The CDR3 spells CATTGGRLRPQHF. The DNA for the CDR3 is TGTGCCACCACGGGAGGCAGACTGAGGCCCCAGCATTTT.

The J gene is TRBJ2-6, the V gene TRBV10-3; the D gene is possibly TRBD1 (6 bases). The germline gives CDR1 ENHRY, CDR2 SYGVKD. V was shortened by 6 bases and J by 0 bases, with 12 bases between the two germline ends. The CDR3 is 16 residues long. Written as DNA, the CDR3 is TGTGCCATCAGCCGGACAGTCCGCTCTGGGGCCAACGTCCTGACTTTC. The encoded protein is CAISRTVRSGANVLTF.

The chain couples TRBV18 to TRBJ2-3; no firm D call. Between the trimmed V and J ends, which lost 4 bases and 6 bases, there was a span of 14 bases. CDR3 length: 14 amino acids. CDR1 is KGHSH and CDR2 is LQKENI in the germline V gene. Here the CDR3 reads CASSRSNAQDTQYF. In nucleotides, the CDR3 is TGTGCCAGCTCACGATCAAACGCACAGGATACGCAGTATTTT.

The chain carries TRBV6-1 and TRBJ1-5; perhaps TRBD1 as D (5 bases). The CDR3 consists of 14 residues. V shed 0 bases and J shed 7 bases, with 10 bases lying between them. CDR1 and CDR2 from the germline V gene are MNHNS and SASEGT. This CDR3 reads CASSEARVTQPQHF. CDR3 in DNA: TGTGCCAGCAGTGAAGCCAGGGTTACGCAGCCCCAGCATTTT.

The rearrangement joins TRBV6-1 to TRBJ1-1; no clear D. V was cut by 4 bases and J by 10 bases, with 22 bases left in between. This CDR3 spans 15 amino acids. Looked up from germline, CDR1 is MNHNS and CDR2 is SASEGT. The CDR3 loop reads CASSAGASGRSGAFF. In nucleotides, the CDR3 is TGTGCCAGCAGTGCTGGTGCTTCCGGACGGAGCGGAGCTTTCTTT.

The genes are TRBV4-1 and TRBJ2-7; a weak D match, TRBD1 (5 bases). There are 15 residues in the CDR3. V lost 4 bases and J lost 1, with 14 bases in between. The germline CDR1 and CDR2 sequences are MGHRA and YSYEKL. CDR3 in DNA: TGCGCCAGCAGCCTCCTCATTACAGGTTCCTACGAGCAGTACTTC. Amino acids: CASSLLITGSYEQYF.

V and J are TRBV7-3 and TRBJ1-2; 8 positions match TRBD1. Trimming took 5 bases from V and 7 from J; bases not matched to a gene: 6. The CDR3 consists of 13 residues. Looked up from germline, CDR1 is SGHTA and CDR2 is FQGTGA. CDR3 region: CASSRTGLVGYTF. CDR3 coding DNA: TGTGCCAGCAGCCGGACAGGGTTGGTTGGCTACACCTTC.

The chain uses TRBV28 and TRBJ2-1, with TRBD1 as a possible D gene (5 bases). From germline, CDR1 is MDHEN and CDR2 SYDVKM. The CDR3 has 14 amino acids. Trimming removed 7 bases from V and 3 bases from J, with 13 bases in between. The CDR3 loop is CASTTTGLYNEQFF. CDR3 coding DNA: TGTGCCAGCACAACTACAGGCCTCTACAATGAGCAGTTCTTC. The full variable domain, rest sourced from reference TRBV28 and TRBJ2-1, is DVKVTQSSRYLVKRTGEKVFLECVQDMDHENMFWYRQDPGLGLRLIYFSYDVKMKEKGDIPEGYSVSREKKERFSLILESASTNQTSMYLCASTTTGLYNEQFFGPGTRLTVL.

The chain joins TRBV28 to TRBJ2-1; the D gene is possibly TRBD1 (6 bases). Trimming removed 3 bases at V and 2 bases at J, with 11 bases between. This CDR3 region has 15 residues. The germline CDR1 and CDR2 sequences are MDHEN and SYDVKM. CDR3 residues: CASSLLQGPYNEQFF. The CDR3 bases are TGTGCCAGCAGTTTGTTACAGGGACCCTACAATGAGCAGTTCTTC.